The rows below give T cell receptor beta chains drawn from one sample of a study of T-cell reconstitution after alpha-beta-depleted transplantation in children. TCRdb reprocessed the PCR reads via MiXCR and lists one record per CDR3 protein. The sample includes 250,000 to 400,000 distinct CDR3 sequences, around 25% of them seen just once. Sequencing was performed on PBMCs, mostly from graft donor cells, taken 180 days after TCRalphabeta/CD19-depleted stem cell transplant. These receptors came from a male patient under 18 who had a stem cell transplant for acute lymphoblastic leukemia, so the T cells may come from the graft donor. The CDR3 runs from the conserved cysteine through the conserved F or W. A D gene is named only where the DNA matches it firmly. The size entry is marked missing in some rows and otherwise reads once, few, many or a size class.

>TRBV10-2|TRBJ1-5|.|few
TGCGCCAGCAGTGAGTCGAAAAAGGGACTTAGCAATCAGCCCCAGCATTTT
CASSESKKGLSNQPQHF
>TRBV5-1|TRBJ1-2|.|.
TGCGCCAGCAGCCTGGGGGGAGCGAGCTATGGCTACACCTTC
CASSLGGASYGYTF
>TRBV29-1|TRBJ1-1|.|few
TGCAGCGTTTACCGACGGGGAAGGGACAACACTGAAGCTTTCTTT
CSVYRRGRDNTEAFF
>TRBV7-3|TRBJ2-1|TRBD1|.
TGTGCCAGCAGCATAACCGGGACAGGGTTCAATGAGCAGTTCTTC
CASSITGTGFNEQFF
>TRBV5-1|TRBJ2-3|.|.
TGCGCCAGCAGCTTCTTAGGGACAGATACGCAGTATTTT
CASSFLGTDTQYF
>TRBV11-2|TRBJ1-2|TRBD1|few
TGTGCCAGCAGCTTATGGGACAGCTCGAACTATGGCTACACCTTC
CASSLWDSSNYGYTF
>TRBV20-1|TRBJ2-7|.|few
TGCAGTGCCACCTCGGGAGAGAGGTACGAGCAGTACTTC
CSATSGERYEQYF
>TRBV20-1|TRBJ1-2|.|.
TGCAGTGCTAGAGAAGGGGTCAACTATGGCTACACCTTC
CSAREGVNYGYTF
>TRBV20-1|TRBJ2-3|.|many
TGCGGAATACAAGGGGGGGATACGCAGTATTTT
CGIQGGDTQYF
>TRBV12-3/TRBV12-4|TRBJ2-1|.|once
TGTGCCAGCAGTGCAGGGAATGGGAAAACACACAATGAGCAGTTCTTC
CASSAGNGKTHNEQFF
>TRBV7-6|TRBJ2-3|.|few
TGTGCCAGCAGCTTACTTCGGCCCAGCACAGATACGCAGTATTTT
CASSLLRPSTDTQYF
>TRBV20-1|TRBJ2-1|TRBD2|.
TGCAGTGCCCCGATATTAAATTCTAGCGGGAGGAAGGGTGAGCAGTTCTTC
CSAPILNSSGRKGEQFF
>TRBV4-1|TRBJ2-1|TRBD2|few
TGCGCCAGCAGCCAAGACCCCCTAGCGGGAGACAATGAGCAGTTCTTC
CASSQDPLAGDNEQFF
>TRBV25-1|TRBJ2-1|.|few
TGTGCCAGCAGTCCCATCCGGGACGGAGCTAATGAGCAGTTCTTC
CASSPIRDGANEQFF
>TRBV15|TRBJ2-1|.|.
TGTGCCACCAGCAGAGATTCGGTGGGGGATGAGCAGTTCTTC
CATSRDSVGDEQFF
>TRBV20-1|TRBJ2-1|TRBD2|few
TGCAGTGCTAGGGGAACTAGCGGGAGGCCGGAAGAGCAGTTCTTC
CSARGTSGRPEEQFF
>TRBV5-1|TRBJ1-5|.|few
TGCGCCAGCAGCTTGGAAACAGGACCCAATCAGCCCCAGCATTTT
CASSLETGPNQPQHF
>TRBV7-7|TRBJ1-1|.|few
TGTGCCAGCAGCTCGTACCGGGACGCGGAAGCTTTCTTT
CASSSYRDAEAFF
>TRBV5-6|TRBJ2-1|TRBD1|few
TGTGCCAGCAGCTTGGTGAGACAGGGTACCTACAATGAGCAGTTCTTC
CASSLVRQGTYNEQFF
>TRBV4-1|TRBJ2-7|.|few
TGCGCCAGCAGCCCTAGCGCCCTCTCCTACGAGCAGTACTTC
CASSPSALSYEQYF
>TRBV3-1|TRBJ2-1|TRBD1|.
TGTGCCAGCAGCCAAAGACAGGGGACCCGGAATGAGCAGTTCTTC
CASSQRQGTRNEQFF
>TRBV7-9|TRBJ2-5|TRBD1|few
TGTGCCAGCAGAAGGACAGGCCTTCAAGAGACCCAGTACTTC
CASRRTGLQETQYF
>TRBV5-1|TRBJ2-3|.|.
TGCGCCAGCAACCTTATACAGGGTCGGGCAGATACGCAGTATTTT
CASNLIQGRADTQYF
>TRBV5-1|TRBJ2-1|TRBD2|many
TGCGCCAGCACCCTAAGCGGGAGCTCCTACAATGAGCAGTTCTTC
CASTLSGSSYNEQFF
>TRBV10-3|TRBJ2-2|TRBD2|.
TGTGCCATCAGTTTTAGGGGACTAGCGGGAGCGAACACCGGGGAGCTGTTTTTT
CAISFRGLAGANTGELFF
>TRBV25-1|TRBJ1-2|.|.
TGTGCCAGCAGTGAAAGCGGGGGTGGCTATGGCTACACCTTC
CASSESGGGYGYTF
>TRBV7-2|TRBJ2-3|.|.
TGTGCCAGCAGTCCAAGCGGGCTACGCACAGATACGCAGTATTTT
CASSPSGLRTDTQYF
>TRBV20-1|TRBJ2-5|.|once
TGCAGTGCTAGAGTGCCGAATGGACAAGAGACCCAGTACTTC
CSARVPNGQETQYF
>TRBV29-1|TRBJ1-1|.|few
TGCAGCGTTACCTCCCGGGGGGTGAGGGACACTGAAGCTTTCTTT
CSVTSRGVRDTEAFF
>TRBV27|TRBJ2-1|TRBD1|.
TGTGCCAGCAGTTTCTCGACAGGGCCGGGTCATTACCAGTTCTTC
CASSFSTGPGHYQFF
>TRBV27|TRBJ2-5|TRBD1|.
TGTGCCAGCAGTCCACAGGGGAGAGGTAAAGAGACCCAGTACTTC
CASSPQGRGKETQYF
>TRBV7-8|TRBJ1-2|TRBD1|.
TGTGCCAGCAGCTCCCGGGACAGGGGACTCTATGGCTACACCTTC
CASSSRDRGLYGYTF
>TRBV7-3|TRBJ2-7|.|few
TGTGCCAGCAGCTTAAGTCCAGGGGTTACCTACGAGCAGTACTTC
CASSLSPGVTYEQYF
>TRBV7-9|TRBJ1-5|.|few
TGTGCCAGCAGCCCCACAGGGAAGAGCAATCAGCCCCAGCATTTT
CASSPTGKSNQPQHF
>TRBV19|TRBJ2-1|.|.
TGTGCCAGTAGTATGGGGGTTCCCTACAATGAGCAGTTCTTC
CASSMGVPYNEQFF
>TRBV21-1|TRBJ1-5|.|.
TGTGCCAGCAGCCCTTCGAGCAATCAGCCCCAGCATTTT
CASSPSSNQPQHF
>TRBV20-1|TRBJ2-1|TRBD2|.
TGCAGTGCTAGAGATTGGGGCGGGAGAAGCGATGAGCAGTTCTTC
CSARDWGGRSDEQFF
>TRBV4-2|TRBJ2-3|TRBD2|few
TGTGCCAGCAGCGAGCGGGAGGTGACAGATACGCAGTATTTT
CASSEREVTDTQYF
>TRBV4-1|TRBJ2-1|TRBD2|.
TGCGCCAGCAGCCACCTCACTAGCGGCCCCAAAGCGGGCAATGAGCAGTTCTTC
CASSHLTSGPKAGNEQFF
>TRBV5-1|TRBJ2-5|TRBD1|.
TGCGCCAGCAGCCCGCCGACAGGGGACGAGACCCAGTACTTC
CASSPPTGDETQYF
>TRBV20-1|TRBJ1-5|.|.
TGCAGTGCTAGAGTCAGGGGCGCGGATCAGCCCCAGCATTTT
CSARVRGADQPQHF
>TRBV5-1|TRBJ2-1|TRBD1|few
TGCGCCAGCGCCGGGACAGGGGTCAATGAGCAGTTCTTC
CASAGTGVNEQFF
>TRBV6-1|TRBJ2-5|TRBD1|.
TGTGCCAGCAGACCGACAGGGGGCAGAGTCCAAGAGACCCAGTACTTC
CASRPTGGRVQETQYF
>TRBV7-9|TRBJ2-5|TRBD1|.
TGTGCCAGCAGCAAACTCGGGACAGGGGTACGGGAGACCCAGTACTTC
CASSKLGTGVRETQYF
>TRBV12-3/TRBV12-4|TRBJ1-1|.|.
TGTGCCAGCAGCTCCACAGTTGAAGCTTTCTTT
CASSSTVEAFF
>TRBV6-1|TRBJ2-2|.|few
TGTGCCAGCAGCCCCCTATACCTCACCGGGGAGCTGTTTTTT
CASSPLYLTGELFF
>TRBV5-1|TRBJ2-1|TRBD2|many
TGCGCCAGCAGCCTGACTAGCGGGAGGGCCACGGATGAGCAGTTCTTC
CASSLTSGRATDEQFF
>TRBV5-1|TRBJ2-2|.|few
TGCGCCAGTCAGACACTCCACACCGGGGAGCTGTTTTTT
CASQTLHTGELFF
>TRBV4-1|TRBJ2-7|TRBD2|.
TGCGCCAGCAGCCCGTTAGCGGGATGGAGCTACGAGCAGTACTTC
CASSPLAGWSYEQYF
>TRBV2|TRBJ1-1|.|.
TGTGCCAGCAGTGACGGGTGGAACACTGAAGCTTTCTTT
CASSDGWNTEAFF
>TRBV9|TRBJ2-1|.|.
TGTGCCAGCAGCGAAGACGGGAGATGGAGTGAGCAGTTCTTC
CASSEDGRWSEQFF